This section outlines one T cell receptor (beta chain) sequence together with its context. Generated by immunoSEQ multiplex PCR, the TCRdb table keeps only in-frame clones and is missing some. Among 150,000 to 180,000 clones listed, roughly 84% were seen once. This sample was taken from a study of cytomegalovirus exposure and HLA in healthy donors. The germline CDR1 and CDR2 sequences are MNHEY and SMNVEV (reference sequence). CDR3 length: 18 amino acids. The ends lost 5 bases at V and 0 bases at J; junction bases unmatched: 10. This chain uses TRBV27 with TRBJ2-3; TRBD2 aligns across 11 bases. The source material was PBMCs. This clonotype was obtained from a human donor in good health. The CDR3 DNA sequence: TGTGCCAGCAGTCCTCTAGCGGGGGGAGCCACTAGCACAGATACGCAGTATTTT. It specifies CASSPLAGGATSTDTQYF.